A single sample gave rise to the 22 T cell receptor beta chains below, sequenced in a study of blood T cell repertoires in COVID-19. Repertoires were generated with immunoSEQ multiplex PCR, while TCRdb's copy carries only in-frame clones and drops some. The sample comprises some 250,000 clones, around three quarters of which are singletons, and around 3.2% rests with the top ten. The source material was peripheral blood. The receptors here all came from an elderly woman with acute or convalescent COVID-19.

The chain employs TRBV30 and TRBJ2-7, with D possibly TRBD1 on 5 matching bases. The V end was cut by 3 bases, the J end by 2 bases, with 14 bases between. The CDR3 runs 14 residues. Germline V lookup: CDR1 GTSNPN, CDR2 SVGIG (reference sequence). CDR3 nucleotide sequence: TGTGCCTGGAGGACGTGGGGCAGAGCCTACGAGCAGTACTTC. Its translation: CAWRTWGRAYEQYF.

This chain links TRBV5-1 with TRBJ1-3, with D possibly matching TRBD1 (5 bases). Trimming cost V 4 bases and J 4 bases, with 9 bases left between them. The CDR3 consists of 13 residues. Per the germline V gene, CDR1 is SGHRS and CDR2 is YFSETQ. The CDR3, as DNA: TGCGCCAGCAGCGTGCAGGGAGGAAACACCATATATTTT. It codes for CASSVQGGNTIYF. Drawing the rest from reference TRBV5-1 and TRBJ1-3, the complete variable domain is KAGVTQTPRYLIKTRGQQVTLSCSPISGHRSVSWYQQTPGQGLQFLFEYFSETQRNKGNFPGRFSGRQFSNSRSEMNVSTLELGDSALYLCASSVQGGNTIYFGEGSWLTVV.

This clone came up once. The chain recombines TRBV5-1 with TRBJ2-1, with 7 positions matching TRBD2. This CDR3 is 15 amino acids long. V lost 1 base to trimming and J lost 3 bases; unmatched junction nucleotides: 4. In germline, CDR1 is SGHRS, CDR2 YFSETQ. The CDR3 sequence: CASSLLAENYNEQFF. CDR3 coding DNA: TGCGCCAGCAGCTTGCTAGCGGAGAACTACAATGAGCAGTTCTTC. Full variable domain (missing parts from reference TRBV5-1 and TRBJ2-1): KAGVTQTPRYLIKTRGQQVTLSCSPISGHRSVSWYQQTPGQGLQFLFEYFSETQRNKGNFPGRFSGRQFSNSRSEMNVSTLELGDSALYLCASSLLAENYNEQFFGPGTRLTVL.

This chain joins TRBV4-1 and TRBJ1-4; possible D gene TRBD1, 5 bases. CDR1 MGHRA and CDR2 YSYEKL come from the germline V gene. V lost 0 bases and J 3 bases, leaving 11 bases between the germline ends. This CDR3 is 16 amino acids long. CDR3 sequence reads: CASSQDSGYPNEKLFF. The CDR3 DNA reads TGCGCCAGCAGCCAAGATTCAGGGTACCCTAATGAAAAACTGTTTTTT.

The chain joins TRBV9 to TRBJ2-1, with D possibly TRBD1 on 5 matching bases. The germline CDR1 and CDR2 sequences are SGDLS and YYNGEE. The length of the CDR3 is 15 residues. Trimming shortened V by 0 bases and J by 6 bases, and 13 bases separated the two germline ends. The DNA of the CDR3 is TGTGCCAGCAGCGTAGTAGGGCAGGGCCGCAATGAGCAGTTCTTC. Residues: CASSVVGQGRNEQFF.

The chain is built from TRBV3-1 (or the pseudogene TRBV3-2) and TRBJ1-2, with D unresolved. The germline gives CDR1 LGHDT, CDR2 YNNKEL (reference sequence). Trimming cost V 4 bases and J 8 bases, with 17 bases left between them. The CDR3 runs to 14 residues. The CDR3 protein is CASSPGPVSGGYTF. The CDR3 nucleotides read TGTGCCAGCAGCCCTGGACCCGTCTCGGGGGGCTACACCTTC.

This chain links TRBV5-1 with TRBJ2-2; 11 bases match TRBD2. V gave up 4 bases and J gave up 4 bases; unmatched junction bases: 9. CDR1 is SGHRS and CDR2 is YFSETQ in the germline V gene. The CDR3 has 17 residues. Here the CDR3 DNA reads TGCGCCAGCAGCCATGGGGAGGGACTAGCGGTCACCGGGGAGCTGTTTTTT. Protein: CASSHGEGLAVTGELFF.

J is TRBJ1-2 and V is TRBV9; 8 bases align to TRBD1. The CDR3 has 15 amino acids. The junction had 8 bases not matched to a gene; V was cut back by 4 bases and J by 3 bases. The germline V gene has CDR1 SGDLS and CDR2 YYNGEE. For the CDR3, the DNA is TGTGCCAGCAGCCCCAGGGACAGGTTAGACTATGGCTACACCTTC. Protein product: CASSPRDRLDYGYTF. Drawing the rest from reference TRBV9 and TRBJ1-2, the complete variable domain is DSGVTQTPKHLITATGQRVTLRCSPRSGDLSVYWYQQSLDQGLQFLIQYYNGEERAKGNILERFSAQQFPDLHSELNLSSLELGDSALYFCASSPRDRLDYGYTFGSGTRLTVV.

This clone appeared a few times. The rearrangement uses TRBV4-1 and TRBJ2-2, with D perhaps TRBD2 (6 bases). In germline, CDR1 is MGHRA, CDR2 YSYEKL. The V end lost 4 bases, the J end lost 3 bases, and 15 bases lay between the germline ends. The CDR3 covers 16 residues. CDR3 amino acids: CASSPRGVADTGELFF. The CDR3 DNA reads TGCGCCAGCAGCCCGCGAGGGGTAGCGGACACCGGGGAGCTGTTTTTT.

This clone has just a few counts. The gene calls are TRBV4-1 and TRBJ1-2; 7 bases are shared with TRBD1. Per germline, CDR1 MGHRA and CDR2 YSYEKL. V trimming: 4 bases; J trimming: 4 bases; junction bases outside the gene matches: 3. This CDR3 comprises 13 residues. CDR3: CASSLQGFYGYTF. The DNA of the CDR3 is TGCGCCAGCAGCCTACAGGGGTTCTATGGCTACACCTTC.

The genes are TRBV7-8 and TRBJ2-5; D remains ambiguous. Between the trimmed V and J ends, which lost 2 bases and 5 bases, there was a span of 18 bases. This CDR3 is built from 16 residues. The germline gives CDR1 SGHVS, CDR2 FQNEAQ. CDR3 region: CASSLQVPSRRETQYF. In nucleotides, the CDR3 is TGTGCCAGCAGCTTACAAGTGCCGAGTCGTCGGGAGACCCAGTACTTC.

V is TRBV19 and J is TRBJ2-3; TRBD1 matches at 7 bases. CDR3 length equals 15 residues. The V segment lost 5 bases and the J segment 1 base; nucleotides outside the gene matches: 6. CDR1 is LNHDA and CDR2 is SQIVND in the germline V gene (reference sequence). The DNA for the CDR3 is TGTGCCAGTAGTTTTCGACAGGGCCGCACAGATACGCAGTATTTT. It yields the protein CASSFRQGRTDTQYF.

The chain couples TRBV2 to TRBJ1-2; 8 bases line up with TRBD1. The junction had 8 bases not matched to a gene; V was cut back by 9 bases and J by 8 bases. Germline V gene data show CDR1 as SNHLY and CDR2 as FYNNEI. The CDR3 has 12 amino acids. CDR3 bases: TGTGCCAGTACCAGGGGGCAGAGGGGCTACACCTTC. Its protein is CASTRGQRGYTF.

The V and J genes are TRBV21-1 and TRBJ2-7; TRBD2, as called in the table, went unchecked against the DNA. TRBV21-1 is tagged as a pseudogene. This CDR3 spans 16 amino acids. The CDR3 loop reads CASRPRRGLRRYEQYF. For the CDR3, the DNA is TGTGCCAGCAGGCCGCGAAGAGGGCTGAGACGGTACGAGCAGTACTTC.

The J gene is TRBJ1-5, the V gene TRBV11-3; TRBD1 matches 8 bases. This CDR3 spans 19 amino acids. J was trimmed by 2 bases and V by 3 bases; bases with no gene match: 15. From germline, CDR1 is SGHNT and CDR2 YENEEA. This chain's CDR3 is CASSFRDRHPPECNQPQHF. The CDR3 region has the DNA TGTGCCAGCAGCTTTCGGGACAGGCACCCCCCTGAGTGCAATCAGCCCCAGCATTTT.

V and J are TRBV18 and TRBJ2-1; TRBD2 matches 13 bases. Germline V gene sequence: CDR1 KGHSH, CDR2 LQKENI. CDR3 length equals 18 residues. Trimming at V came to 6 bases and at J to 6 bases, leaving 14 bases not matched to a gene. The CDR3: CASSKTAAGTSGVNEQFF. The CDR3 DNA reads TGTGCCAGCTCTAAGACAGCCGCCGGGACTAGCGGGGTCAATGAGCAGTTCTTC.

This clone was counted once. The gene calls are TRBV2 and TRBJ2-2; weak D call: TRBD2 (6 bases). This CDR3 spans 13 amino acids. V lost 9 bases, J lost 4 bases, and 12 bases lay in between. CDR1 is SNHLY and CDR2 is FYNNEI in the germline V gene. Here the CDR3 DNA reads TGTGCCAGTACTAGCCTTGGCACCGGGGAGCTGTTTTTT. Its translation: CASTSLGTGELFF.

V is TRBV7-9 and J is TRBJ1-2; D is unresolved. Germline loops: CDR1 SEHNR, CDR2 FQNEAQ (reference sequence). The V gene lost 0 bases and the J gene lost 2 bases, with 10 bases spanning the gap. The CDR3 contains 15 residues. CDR3 sequence (DNA): TGTGCCAGCAGCTTAGCGCTTGGCGGGAACTATGGCTACACCTTC. It is translated as CASSLALGGNYGYTF.

This chain connects TRBV2 to TRBJ1-2, with 9 bases that match TRBD1. CDR1 is SNHLY, CDR2 FYNNEI, per germline. V shed 6 bases and J 6 bases; nucleotides not matched to a gene: 11. The CDR3 length is 15 residues. CDR3 protein: CASSLFGRTGDGYTF. In DNA form, the CDR3 reads TGTGCCAGCAGCCTTTTCGGGAGGACAGGGGATGGCTACACCTTC.

This rearrangement joins TRBV7-9 to TRBJ2-7, with D possibly matching TRBD2 (5 bases). Germline V gene data show CDR1 as SEHNR and CDR2 as FQNEAQ (reference sequence). The CDR3 has 14 amino acids. Trimming removed 2 bases from V and 2 bases from J, with 10 bases in between. The CDR3, as DNA: TGTGCCAGCAGCTTAATAGGGAGTACCTACGAGCAGTACTTC. This encodes CASSLIGSTYEQYF.

This chain connects TRBV6-1 to TRBJ1-2; D is unclear. The CDR3 consists of 13 residues. CDR1 and CDR2 from the germline V gene are MNHNS and SASEGT. V was shortened by 2 bases and J by 7 bases, with 11 bases between the two germline ends. The CDR3, as DNA: TGTGCCAGCAGTGAACACGCCCCCGGTGGCTACACCTTC. This sequence encodes CASSEHAPGGYTF.

The rearrangement joins TRBV19 to TRBJ2-2; 8 bases match TRBD2. This CDR3 has 14 residues. Germline CDR1 is LNHDA and CDR2 is SQIVND (reference sequence). V lost 9 bases and J lost 4; bases outside the gene matches: 7. CDR3 amino acids: CASGGGRATGELFF. The CDR3 nucleotides are TGTGCCAGCGGGGGGGGTAGGGCCACCGGGGAGCTGTTTTTT.